The present TCR beta chain was sequenced within a study of T cells in Graves' hyperthyroidism and ophthalmopathy. Lactation, pregnancy, other autoimmune disease or uncontrolled infection led to exclusion of patients. The authors obtained PBMCs from about 9 ml of fresh peripheral blood. Trimming took 3 bases from V and 4 from J, leaving 8 bases between them. The CDR3 totals 13 residues. Germline CDR1 and CDR2: SGHTA and FQGNSA. Researchers took RNA transcripts and amplified the TCR beta CDR3 regions from them. Carried out on the TCR CDR3, a first-round RT-PCR used the HTBI primer set. TCRdb fed the multiplex PCR reads into MiXCR, producing one record per CDR3 protein. The sample consists of roughly 300,000 distinct CDR3 sequences, around 20% of them appearing once. Overall study findings and caveats: Blood also contained most expanded thyroid clonotypes above 0.001.

A few counts support this clonotype. Its antigen remains unknown. This TCR was sampled from a woman aged 45-65 years with Graves' hyperthyroidism. This rearrangement joins TRBV7-2 to TRBJ2-3; D possibly corresponds to TRBD2 (6 bases). The sequencing input was blood. CDR3 DNA: TGTGCCAGCAGCTTTGCGGGGTCAGATACGCAGTATTTT. Its translation is CASSFAGSDTQYF.